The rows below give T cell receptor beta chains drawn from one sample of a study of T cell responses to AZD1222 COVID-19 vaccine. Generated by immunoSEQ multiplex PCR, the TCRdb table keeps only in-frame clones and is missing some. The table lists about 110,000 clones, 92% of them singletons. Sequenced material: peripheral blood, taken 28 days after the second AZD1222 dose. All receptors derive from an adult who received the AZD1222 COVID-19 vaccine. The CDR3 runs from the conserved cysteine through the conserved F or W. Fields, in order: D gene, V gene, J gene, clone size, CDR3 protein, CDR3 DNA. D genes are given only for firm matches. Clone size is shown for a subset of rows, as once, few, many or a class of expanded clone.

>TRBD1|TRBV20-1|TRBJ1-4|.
CSASPMAGGFHNEKLFF
TGCAGTGCTAGTCCAATGGCAGGGGGCTTTCATAATGAAAAACTGTTTTTT
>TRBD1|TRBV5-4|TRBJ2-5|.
CASSPGQGLETQYF
TGTGCCAGCAGCCCTGGACAGGGTTTAGAGACCCAGTACTTC
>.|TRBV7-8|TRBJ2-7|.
CASSPGWAEQYF
TGTGCCAGCAGCCCCGGTTGGGCCGAGCAGTACTTC
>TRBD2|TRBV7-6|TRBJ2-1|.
CASSLIGSGTSGYNEQFF
TGTGCCAGCAGCTTAATTGGTTCCGGGACTAGCGGTTACAATGAGCAGTTCTTC
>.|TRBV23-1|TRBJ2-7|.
CASSQVGRFTYEQYF
TGCGCCAGCAGTCAGGTTGGCAGGTTTACCTACGAGCAGTACTTC
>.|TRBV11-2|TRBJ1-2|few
CASSFRDGYTF
TGTGCCAGCAGCTTCCGAGATGGCTACACCTTC
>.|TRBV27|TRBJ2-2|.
CASSLSPTVPGELFF
TGTGCCAGCAGTTTATCCCCGACAGTACCCGGGGAGCTGTTTTTT
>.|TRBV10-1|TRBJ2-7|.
CASSGQRRPSYEQYF
TGCGCCAGCAGTGGACAGAGACGTCCATCCTACGAGCAGTACTTC
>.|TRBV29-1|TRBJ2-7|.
CSVEENSYEQYF
TGCAGCGTTGAAGAAAATAGCTACGAGCAGTACTTC
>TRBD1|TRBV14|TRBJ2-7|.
CASSHPSGQGVRRSYEQYF
TGTGCCAGCAGCCACCCCTCGGGACAGGGGGTAAGACGCTCCTACGAGCAGTACTTC
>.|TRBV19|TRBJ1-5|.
CASSIGREGGPSNQPQHF
TGTGCCAGTAGTATAGGTCGGGAGGGGGGACCTAGCAATCAGCCCCAGCATTTT
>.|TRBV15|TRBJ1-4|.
CATKGQGNEKLFF
TGTGCCACCAAGGGGCAGGGTAATGAAAAACTGTTTTTT
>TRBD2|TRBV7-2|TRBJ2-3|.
CASSRGVGIALTDTQYF
TGTGCCAGCAGCCGGGGGGTTGGGATAGCGCTCACAGATACGCAGTATTTT
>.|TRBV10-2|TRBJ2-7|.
CASSEGQPLYEQYF
TGCGCCAGCAGTGAGGGACAGCCCCTTTACGAGCAGTACTTC
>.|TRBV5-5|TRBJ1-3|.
CASSLEGGNKYTF
TGTGCCAGCAGCTTGGAGGGCGGCAACAAATACACCTTT
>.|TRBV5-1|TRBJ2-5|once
CASSLGAAQETQYF
TGCGCCAGCTCACTGGGGGCAGCTCAAGAGACCCAGTACTTC
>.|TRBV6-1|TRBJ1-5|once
CASSEAGRPNQPQHF
TGTGCCAGCAGTGAAGCGGGCAGACCCAATCAGCCCCAGCATTTT
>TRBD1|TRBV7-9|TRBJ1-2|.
CASSGLGQGVYGYTF
TGTGCCAGCAGCGGGTTGGGACAGGGGGTCTATGGCTACACCTTC
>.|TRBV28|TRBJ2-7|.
CASSLNRRFPYEQYF
TGTGCCAGCAGTTTAAATAGGCGCTTTCCCTACGAGCAGTACTTC
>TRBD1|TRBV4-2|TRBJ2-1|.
CASSQEDRAKDNEQFF
TGTGCCAGCAGCCAGGAAGACAGGGCCAAGGACAATGAGCAGTTCTTC
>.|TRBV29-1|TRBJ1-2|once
CSGWGHVYGYTF
TGCAGCGGATGGGGGCACGTCTATGGCTACACCTTC
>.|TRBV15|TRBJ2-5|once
CATSTRVQETQYF
TGTGCCACCAGTACGAGGGTCCAAGAGACCCAGTACTTC